The rows below give T cell receptor beta chains drawn from one sample of a study of CXCR3-negative and CXCR3-positive naive CD8 T cells. After re-calling the 5' RACE reads, TCRdb lists one entry per CDR3 protein, DNA absent. This table lists 130,000 to 150,000 distinct CDR3 sequences. The sample consisted of naive CXCR3+ CD8+ T cells from blood. The source of these receptors is a human donor in good health. Some clones in this sample may be carry-over from other donors' samples. The CDR3 runs from the conserved cysteine through the conserved F or W.

cdr3_length j_call v_call cdr3_aa
15 TRBJ2-2 TRBV25-1 CASSEFGGGTGELFF
14 TRBJ2-7 TRBV9 CASSATARSYEQYF
13 TRBJ2-1 TRBV7-9 CASMSPRYNEQFF
15 TRBJ2-2 TRBV28 CASSLVAGYTGELFF
17 TRBJ2-1 TRBV24-1 CATSDPEGARPYNEQFF
15 TRBJ2-2 TRBV28 CASSNRGGRTGELFF
15 TRBJ2-3 TRBV2 CASSATSGRGDTQYF
15 TRBJ2-7 TRBV28 CASSGTGEVLSEQYF
15 TRBJ2-7 TRBV28 CASSYPGQSSYEQYF
18 TRBJ2-7 TRBV29-1 CSVVASGTSGSKGYEQYF
15 TRBJ2-1 TRBV9 CASSVAGGLGNEQFF
11 TRBJ2-3 TRBV7-9 CASSALDTQYF
12 TRBJ2-3 TRBV6-5 CASSLATDTQYF
13 TRBJ2-2 TRBV28 CASSPANTGELFF
18 TRBJ2-7 TRBV23-1 CASSQLNSRTSGIYEQYF
12 TRBJ2-1 TRBV2 CASSESGDEQFF
12 TRBJ2-1 TRBV5-1 CASSRLAEGQFF
17 TRBJ2-3 TRBV13 CASSLPSSGSFTDTQYF
14 TRBJ2-3 TRBV29-1 CSSGVAGEADTQYF
14 TRBJ1-1 TRBV7-9 CASSVGTGGGGAFF
14 TRBJ2-1 TRBV23-1 CASSQVRQGKEQFF
12 TRBJ2-7 TRBV29-1 CSVEARSYEQYF
12 TRBJ2-7 TRBV11-2 CASSLALYEQYF
15 TRBJ1-5 TRBV5-1 CASSPGQGADQPQHF
15 TRBJ2-7 TRBV11-2 CASSLSQVFSYEQYF
13 TRBJ1-1 TRBV29-1 CSVVGYQDTEAFF
17 TRBJ2-2 TRBV14 CASSPKPGQIHTGELFF
16 TRBJ1-1 TRBV7-9 CASSPALAGEYTEAFF
14 TRBJ2-5 TRBV5-1 CASSLVPGEETQYF
17 TRBJ2-1 TRBV5-5 CASSSDAGGAADNEQFF
14 TRBJ2-7 TRBV12-3/TRBV12-4 CASSPSGSSDEQYF
13 TRBJ2-1 TRBV10-3 CASLAGGRNEQFF
16 TRBJ1-2 TRBV3-1 CASSQVAGTQNYGYTF
16 TRBJ2-6 TRBV20-1 CSAKHARDSGANVLTF
14 TRBJ2-7 TRBV12-3/TRBV12-4 CASSPETSGYEQYF
16 TRBJ2-1 TRBV27 CASSFPGDGSYNEQFF
17 TRBJ2-7 TRBV28 CASSYSPLGEAFYEQYF
12 TRBJ2-1 TRBV7-2 CASSFPYNEQFF
16 TRBJ2-3 TRBV13 CASSLRTGRSPDTQYF
12 TRBJ1-1 TRBV29-1 CSGVGGGTEAFF
17 TRBJ1-3 TRBV9 CASSAASQGVTGNTIYF
14 TRBJ1-5 TRBV7-9 CASSTGGDNQPQHF
13 TRBJ1-5 TRBV3-1 CASSHPGDQPQHF
13 TRBJ2-2 TRBV7-3 CASSLQGAGELFF
14 TRBJ2-1 TRBV2 CASRPGVAVVEQLF
14 TRBJ2-7 TRBV5-1 CASSWRDRGYEQYF
12 TRBJ1-1 TRBV20-1 CSAYLQNTEAFF
16 TRBJ2-1 TRBV4-3 CASSLGTSGGNNEQFF
17 TRBJ1-5 TRBV7-9 CASSLVGGSTPGQPQHF
12 TRBJ1-1 TRBV29-1 CSVEGLDTEAFF
13 TRBJ2-7 TRBV6-2/TRBV6-3 CASTGTSIYEQYF
12 TRBJ2-7 TRBV10-3 CAISVKGYEQYF
13 TRBJ2-7 TRBV29-1 CSVETSGTYEQYF
15 TRBJ1-1 TRBV5-1 CASSPPPGSVAEAFF